The entry that follows covers one T cell receptor beta chain sequence. In the original workflow: Estimation of nucleated cell counts was performed using reference gene primer amplification. Profiling relied on immunoSEQ multiplex PCR, and the TCRdb table lists in-frame clones only, not all of them. The V and J calls and clone size are taken from that table; D and trimming were inferred from the DNA. This sample has some 150,000 clones, with about 88% found just once. This record comes from a study of blood T cell repertoires in COVID-19. The overall study: COVID-19 samples, acute and convalescent, were from the United States, Italy and Spain.

The receptor comes from a human donor in a cohort sampled during active COVID-19. The sample comprised peripheral blood.

For the CDR3, the DNA is TGTGCCTGGAGTGAACCCTCCTCACCAGCAACTAATGAAAAACTGTTTTTT. Protein sequence: CAWSEPSSPATNEKLFF. The chain carries TRBV30 and TRBJ1-4, with D uncertain. Germline values: CDR1 GTSNPN, CDR2 SVGIG (reference sequence). This CDR3 has 17 amino acids. Trimming took off 1 base at V and 0 bases at J, with 15 bases between the two ends. Using reference TRBV30 and TRBJ1-4 for the parts outside the CDR3, the full variable domain is SQTIHQWPATLVQPVGSPLSLECTVEGTSNPNLYWYRQAAGRGLQLLFYSVGIGQISSEVPQNLSASRPQDRQFILSSKKLLLSDSGFYLCAWSEPSSPATNEKLFFGSGTQLSVL.